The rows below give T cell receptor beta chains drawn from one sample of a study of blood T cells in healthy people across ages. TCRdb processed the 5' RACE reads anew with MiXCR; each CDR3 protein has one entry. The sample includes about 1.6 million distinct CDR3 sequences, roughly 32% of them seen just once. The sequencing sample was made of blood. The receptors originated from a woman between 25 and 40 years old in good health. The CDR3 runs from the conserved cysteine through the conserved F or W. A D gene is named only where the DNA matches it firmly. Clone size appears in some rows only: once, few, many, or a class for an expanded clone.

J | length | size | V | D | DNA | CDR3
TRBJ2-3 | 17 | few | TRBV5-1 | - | TGCGCCAGCAGCTTGAAATACCGGGGGCCCCTCGAAGATACGCAGTATTTT | CASSLKYRGPLEDTQYF
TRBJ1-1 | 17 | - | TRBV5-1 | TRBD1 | TGCGCCAGCAACGACGGGACAGGGTACTCAATGAACACTGAAGCTTTCTTT | CASNDGTGYSMNTEAFF
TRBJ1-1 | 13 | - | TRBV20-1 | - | TGCAGTGCTACCCGGGTGGCCCCGTCCCGAGCTTTCTTT | CSATRVAPSRAFF
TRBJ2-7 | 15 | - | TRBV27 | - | TGTGCCAGCAGTCTCGCAGGGGTCGCGACTTACGAGCAGTACTTC | CASSLAGVATYEQYF
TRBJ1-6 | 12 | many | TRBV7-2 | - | TGTGCCAGCAGCTTAGGTTCCTCACCCCTCCACTTT | CASSLGSSPLHF
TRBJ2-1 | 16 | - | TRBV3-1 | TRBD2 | TGTGCCAGCAGCCAACGAGCGGGAGTGGCCTACAATGAGCAGTTCTTC | CASSQRAGVAYNEQFF
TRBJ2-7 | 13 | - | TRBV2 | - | TGTGCCACCGTGACTCGCTCCCCCTACGAGCAGTACTTC | CATVTRSPYEQYF
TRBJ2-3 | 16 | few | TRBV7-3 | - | TGTGCCAGCAGCCTTTACCGGGACGGAAGCACAGATACGCAGTATTTT | CASSLYRDGSTDTQYF
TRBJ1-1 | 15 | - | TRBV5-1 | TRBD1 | TGCGCCAGCACCCCGGGGACAGGGATGGTCACTGAAGCTTTCTTT | CASTPGTGMVTEAFF
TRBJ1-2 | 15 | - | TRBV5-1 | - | TGCGCCAGCAGAACCGGGACAACTACTAACTATGGCTACACCTTC | CASRTGTTTNYGYTF
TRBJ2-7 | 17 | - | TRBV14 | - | TGTGCCAGCAGCCGGACTTCCTCCGGCCAGGGACCCTACGAGCAGTACTTC | CASSRTSSGQGPYEQYF
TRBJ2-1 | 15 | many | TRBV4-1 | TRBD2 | TGCGCCAGCAGCCAAGAAGTCCTAGCGGGGGGGGAGCAGTTCTTC | CASSQEVLAGGEQFF
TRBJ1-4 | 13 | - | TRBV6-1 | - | TGTGCCAGCGGTCGGGCAGCTAATGAAAAACTGTTTTTT | CASGRAANEKLFF
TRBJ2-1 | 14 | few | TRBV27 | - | TGTGCCAGCAGTTTATGGACGGGAAACAATGAGCAGTTCTTC | CASSLWTGNNEQFF
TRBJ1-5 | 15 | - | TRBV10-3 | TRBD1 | TGTGCCATCAGTGAGGGACAGGCGGCCAATCAGCCCCAGCATTTT | CAISEGQAANQPQHF
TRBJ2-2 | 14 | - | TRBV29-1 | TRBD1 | TGCAGCGTTGATAGACAGGGCGGCACCGGGGAGCTGTTTTTT | CSVDRQGGTGELFF
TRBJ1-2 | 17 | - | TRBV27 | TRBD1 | TGTGCCAGCAGCTATCAAAACCAGGGGGCACCTAACTATGGCTACACCTTC | CASSYQNQGAPNYGYTF
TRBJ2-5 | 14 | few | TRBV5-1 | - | TGCGCCAGCAGCTTCATGGGTCTGGACGAGACCCAGTACTTC | CASSFMGLDETQYF
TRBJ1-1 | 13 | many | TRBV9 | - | TGTGCCAGCAGCGTAGACGGGAACACTGAAGCTTTCTTT | CASSVDGNTEAFF
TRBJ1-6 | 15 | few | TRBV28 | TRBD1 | TGTGCCAGCAGTTTTGGGACAGACCCGAGTTCACCCCTCCACTTT | CASSFGTDPSSPLHF
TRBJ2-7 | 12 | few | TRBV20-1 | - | TGCAGTTCTAAGGGGGGGCCTAACGAGCAGTACTTC | CSSKGGPNEQYF
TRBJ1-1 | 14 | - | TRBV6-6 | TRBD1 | TGTGCCACCCAGAGACAGGGCAAGGACACTGAAGCTTTCTTT | CATQRQGKDTEAFF
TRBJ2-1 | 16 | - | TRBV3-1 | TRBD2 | TGTGCCAGCAGCCAAGTCAGACTAGCAACCTACAATGAGCAGTTCTTC | CASSQVRLATYNEQFF
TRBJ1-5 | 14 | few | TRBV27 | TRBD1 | TGTGCCAGCAGGCCACAGGGGGCTGGGCAGCCCCAGCATTTT | CASRPQGAGQPQHF
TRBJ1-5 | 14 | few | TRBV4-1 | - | TGCGCCAGCAGCCCCAGGGACACCGATCAGCCCCAGCATTTT | CASSPRDTDQPQHF
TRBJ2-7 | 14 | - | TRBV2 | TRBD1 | TGTGCCAGCAGCAATGGACAGGGGAAAAACGAGCAGTACTTC | CASSNGQGKNEQYF
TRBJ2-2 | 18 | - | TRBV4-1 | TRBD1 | TGCGCCAGCAGCCAAGAGGCAGGGGGAGAGACGAACACCGGGGAGCTGTTTTTT | CASSQEAGGETNTGELFF
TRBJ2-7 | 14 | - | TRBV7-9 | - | TGTGCCAGCACCCACGGGACCAATACCTACGAGCAGTACTTC | CASTHGTNTYEQYF
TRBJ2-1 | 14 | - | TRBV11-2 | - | TGTGCCAGCAGCTTAGATTCTGCGCGATCCGGGCAGTTCTTC | CASSLDSARSGQFF
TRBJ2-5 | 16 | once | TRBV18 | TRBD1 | TGTGCCAGCTCACCCACAATGACAGGGGTCGGGGAGACCCAGTACTTC | CASSPTMTGVGETQYF
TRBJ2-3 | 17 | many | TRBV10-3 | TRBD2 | TGTGCCATCAGTGAGCCGACTAGCGGGAGGGGCACAGATACGCAGTATTTT | CAISEPTSGRGTDTQYF
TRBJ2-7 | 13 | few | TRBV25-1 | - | TGTGCCAGCAGTGATGCGCCCCCCTACGAGCAGTACTTC | CASSDAPPYEQYF
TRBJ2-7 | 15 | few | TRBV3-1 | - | TGTGCCAGCAGCCGTGGGACGGCCGTAACCTACGAGCAGTACTTC | CASSRGTAVTYEQYF
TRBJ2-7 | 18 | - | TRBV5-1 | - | TGCGCCAGCAACCCTTACGGGGGCCCTCTGGGGTCCTCGTACGAGCAGTACTTC | CASNPYGGPLGSSYEQYF
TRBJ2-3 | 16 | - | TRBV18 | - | TGTGCCAGCTCACCAATCCAGGGTATCCCCACAGATACGCAGTATTTT | CASSPIQGIPTDTQYF
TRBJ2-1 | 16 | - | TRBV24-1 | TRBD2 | TGTGCCACCAGTGAAATATTGGGCGGGAGGGACAATGAGCAGTTCTTC | CATSEILGGRDNEQFF
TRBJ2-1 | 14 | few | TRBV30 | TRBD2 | TGTGCCTGGACCGGCGGGAGTTCCTACAATGAGCAGTTCTTC | CAWTGGSSYNEQFF